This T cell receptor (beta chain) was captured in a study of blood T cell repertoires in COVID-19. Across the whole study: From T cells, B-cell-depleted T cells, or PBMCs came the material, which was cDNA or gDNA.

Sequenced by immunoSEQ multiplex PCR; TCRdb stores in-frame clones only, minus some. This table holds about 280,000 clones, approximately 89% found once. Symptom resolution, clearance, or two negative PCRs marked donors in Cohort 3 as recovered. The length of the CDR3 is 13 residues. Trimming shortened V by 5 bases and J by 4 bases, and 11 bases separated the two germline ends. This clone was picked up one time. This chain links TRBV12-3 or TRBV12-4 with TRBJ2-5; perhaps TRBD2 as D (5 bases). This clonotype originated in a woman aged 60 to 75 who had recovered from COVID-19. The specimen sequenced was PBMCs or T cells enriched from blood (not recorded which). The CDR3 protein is CASSLKAGETQYF. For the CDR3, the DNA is TGTGCCAGCAGTCTAAAGGCGGGAGAGACCCAGTACTTC.